Included here is one T cell receptor (beta chain) sequence, with context. Methods used by the authors: Reference gene primer amplification gave nucleated cell count estimates. The protocol was immunoSEQ multiplex PCR, while the TCRdb copy is restricted to in-frame clones and leaves out a portion. V and J calls and clone size are those listed in that table; D and trimming were worked out from the DNA. The data show tens of thousands of clones, approximately 78% seen once. The CDR3 has 14 amino acids. Trimming cost V 3 bases and J 5 bases, with 14 bases left between them. Germline values: CDR1 SNHLY, CDR2 FYNNEI. The data belong to a study of blood T cell repertoires in COVID-19. Study background: The study drew acute and convalescent COVID-19 samples from the United States, Italy and Spain. PBMCs, B-cell-depleted T cells, or T cells were the source of the cDNA or gDNA that made up the material.

Sequencing was done on a sample of peripheral blood. V gene TRBV2 combines with J gene TRBJ2-7; weak D call: TRBD2 (6 bases). This TCR was sampled from a man aged 55 to 70 in a cohort sampled during active COVID-19. The CDR3 bases are TGTGCCAGCAGTGACGGGGGTTCCTTCCACGAGCAGTACTTC. It specifies CASSDGGSFHEQYF.